This is a list of T cell receptor beta chains from one sample in a study of response to subunit inactivated influenza vaccine. TCRdb reprocessed the RT-PCR reads with MiXCR, giving one entry per CDR3 protein. The profile shows about 480,000 distinct CDR3 sequences, approximately 9.9% of them singletons. The sequencing here drew on PBMCs from blood, taken about 40 days after vaccination. The receptors were sampled from a man over 45 who received an inactivated influenza vaccine. The CDR3 runs from the conserved cysteine through the conserved F or W. The D gene is left open where the match is weak. Some rows mark clone size as missing; the rest say once, few, many or name a class of expanded clone.

D gene,clone size,V gene,J gene,CDR3 DNA,CDR3 protein
.,many,TRBV7-6,TRBJ2-7,TGTGCCAGCAGCCCAGGGAATGGTCCTTACGAGCAGTACTTC,CASSPGNGPYEQYF
TRBD2,.,TRBV7-6,TRBJ2-1,TGTGCCAGCAGCTCACCCCTAGCGGAGGGGCTGAATGAGCAGTTCTTC,CASSSPLAEGLNEQFF
TRBD2,few,TRBV7-2,TRBJ2-1,TGTGCCAGCAGCTTAACCGGGAGGGCCGTTTCCTACAATGAGCAGTTCTTC,CASSLTGRAVSYNEQFF
.,many,TRBV6-5,TRBJ2-3,TGTGCCAGCAGTTACGGGTTATACACAGATACGCAGTATTTT,CASSYGLYTDTQYF
.,many,TRBV5-5,TRBJ2-1,TGTGCCAGCAGCTTGGCTCCGGGATATAGCTCCTACAATGAGCAGTTCTTC,CASSLAPGYSSYNEQFF
.,few,TRBV12-3/TRBV12-4,TRBJ2-1,TGTGCCAGCAGTTCCCCTGCAGGGAAGATAAATGAGCAGTTCTTC,CASSSPAGKINEQFF
.,.,TRBV11-2,TRBJ2-7,TGTGCCAGCAGCTTAGCACAACGCTACGAGCAGTACTTC,CASSLAQRYEQYF
TRBD1,few,TRBV3-1,TRBJ2-7,TGTGCCAGCAGCCAGATATGGACAGGGAGCGAGCAGTACTTC,CASSQIWTGSEQYF
.,.,TRBV3-1,TRBJ2-1,TGTGCCAGCAGCCGCGGGGCCCTCTCCTACAAAGAGCAGTTCTTC,CASSRGALSYKEQFF
TRBD1,.,TRBV6-2/TRBV6-3,TRBJ1-5,TGTGCCAGCACCGATCAGACAGGGGGACGTCAGCCCCAGCATTTT,CASTDQTGGRQPQHF